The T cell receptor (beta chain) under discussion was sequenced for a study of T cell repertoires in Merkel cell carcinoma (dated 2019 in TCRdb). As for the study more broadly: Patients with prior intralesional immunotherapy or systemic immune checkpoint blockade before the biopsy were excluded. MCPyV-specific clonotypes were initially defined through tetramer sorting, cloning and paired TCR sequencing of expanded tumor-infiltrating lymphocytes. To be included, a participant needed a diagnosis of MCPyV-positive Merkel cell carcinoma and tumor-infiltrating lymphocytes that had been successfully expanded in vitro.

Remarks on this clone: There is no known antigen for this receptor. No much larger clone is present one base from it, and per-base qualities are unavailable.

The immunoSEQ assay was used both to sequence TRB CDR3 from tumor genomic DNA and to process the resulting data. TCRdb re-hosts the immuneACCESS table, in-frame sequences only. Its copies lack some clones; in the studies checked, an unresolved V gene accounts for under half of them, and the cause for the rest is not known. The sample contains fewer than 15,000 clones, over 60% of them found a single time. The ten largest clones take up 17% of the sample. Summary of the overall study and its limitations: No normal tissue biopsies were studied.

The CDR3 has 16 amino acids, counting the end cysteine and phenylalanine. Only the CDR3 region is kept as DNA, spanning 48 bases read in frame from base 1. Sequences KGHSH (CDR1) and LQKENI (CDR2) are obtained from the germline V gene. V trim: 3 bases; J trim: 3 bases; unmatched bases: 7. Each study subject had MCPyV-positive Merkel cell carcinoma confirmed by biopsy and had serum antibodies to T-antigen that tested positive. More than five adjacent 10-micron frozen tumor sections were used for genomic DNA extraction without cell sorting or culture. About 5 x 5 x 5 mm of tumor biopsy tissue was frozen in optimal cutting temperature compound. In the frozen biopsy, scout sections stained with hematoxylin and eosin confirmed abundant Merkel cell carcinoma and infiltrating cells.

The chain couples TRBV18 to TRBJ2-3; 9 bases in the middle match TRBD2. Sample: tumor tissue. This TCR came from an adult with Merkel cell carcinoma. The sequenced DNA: TGTGCCAGCTCACCGACATTAAGCGGGAGGACAGATACGCAGTATTTT. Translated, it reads CASSPTLSGRTDTQYF.